This entry describes one T cell receptor (beta chain). The sample belongs to a study of blood T cell repertoires in COVID-19. In the original processing: Reference gene primer amplification in the assay estimated nucleated cell counts. Repertoires were generated with immunoSEQ multiplex PCR, while TCRdb's copy carries only in-frame clones and drops some. That table is the source of V, J and clone size, and D and trimming were worked out from the DNA. This sample has about 100,000 clones, with roughly 84% found just once. Germline CDR1 is GTSNPN and CDR2 is SVGIG (reference sequence). CDR3 length equals 14 residues. V trimming: 1 base; J trimming: 1 base; junction bases outside the gene matches: 2.

The source of this sequence is a man aged 65 to 85 with active or convalescent COVID-19. The chain couples TRBV30 to TRBJ1-1; 8 bases fit TRBD1. The specimen sequenced was peripheral blood. The chain's CDR3 is CAWSAGTGNTEAFF. The CDR3 DNA sequence: TGTGCCTGGAGTGCGGGGACAGGGAACACTGAAGCTTTCTTT.